Each of the 32 T cell receptor beta chains below was sequenced from the same sample in a study of T cell repertoires in cytomegalovirus infection. Their antigen targets remain unknown. Via MiXCR, TCRdb re-called the reads, giving one row per CDR3 protein. Of about 890,000 distinct CDR3 sequences in the sample, 31% were seen once. The sequencing here drew on cultured CD8+ T cells from PBMCs, taken from culture after CMV antigen stimulation. These receptors all stem from a human donor in good health (CMV status not recorded). Some clones in this sample may be carry-over from other donors' samples.

This clonotype was picked up a small number of times. This chain connects TRBV19 to TRBJ2-1; unclear D gene. Germline CDR1 is LNHDA and CDR2 is SQIVND (reference sequence). The germline V and J ends were trimmed by 4 bases and 4 bases, with 8 bases remaining between them. The CDR3 is made up of 13 amino acids. The DNA for the CDR3 is TGTGCCAGTAGTAAGGCAGAATACAATGAGCAGTTCTTC. Its protein is CASSKAEYNEQFF.

V and J are TRBV15 and TRBJ2-7, with TRBD1 matching over 8 bases. The CDR3 extends over 14 amino acids. Germline V gene data show CDR1 as LNHNV and CDR2 as YYDKDF (reference sequence). Trimming removed 0 bases from V and 4 bases from J; junction bases left unmatched: 2. The CDR3 spells CATSRDTGGYEQYV. The CDR3 coding sequence is TGTGCCACCAGCAGAGATACAGGGGGATACGAGCAGTACGTC.

This clonotype was counted only a few times. The CDR3 nucleotides read TGCGCCAGCAGCCTCCTAGACACGAGCTCCTACAATGAGCAGTTCTTC. This gives the protein CASSLLDTSSYNEQFF. J is TRBJ2-1 and V is TRBV4-1; unclear D gene. The CDR3 has 16 residues. Germline V gives CDR1 MGHRA, CDR2 YSYEKL. Trimming took 4 bases from V and 0 from J, leaving 13 bases between them.

The chain couples TRBV20-1 to TRBJ2-3; D is tentatively TRBD1 or TRBD2 (6 bases each). The V gene lost 1 base and the J gene lost 3 bases, with 14 bases spanning the gap. The CDR3 sequence is 15 residues long. In germline, CDR1 is DFQATT, CDR2 SNEGSKA (reference sequence). The chain's CDR3 is CSARGVGGRTDTQYF. Written as DNA, the CDR3 is TGCAGTGCTAGAGGTGTGGGGGGCCGGACAGATACGCAGTATTTT.

J is TRBJ2-7 and V is TRBV28, with 10 bases that match TRBD2. This CDR3 is built from 14 residues. CDR1 and CDR2 from the germline V gene are MDHEN and SYDVKM. J lost 4 bases, V lost 8 bases, and 8 bases had no gene match. As DNA, the CDR3 is TGTGCCAGCGGGTCTAGCGGGGGAGATTACGAGCAGTACGTC. Its protein product is CASGSSGGDYEQYV.

The sample holds a few counts of this clonotype. The chain employs TRBV7-9 and TRBJ2-7, with 7 bases that match TRBD1. The CDR3 has 15 amino acids. Germline CDR1 and CDR2: SEHNR and FQNEAQ (reference sequence). With 3 bases clipped from V and 1 base from J, the junction kept 6 bases outside the gene matches. In DNA form, the CDR3 reads TGTGCCAGCAGCTTGGCACAGGGGATTTCCTACGAGCAGTACTTC. It translates to CASSLAQGISYEQYF.

V and J are TRBV9 and TRBJ2-1; TRBD2 matches at 10 bases. The ends lost 0 bases at V and 8 bases at J; junction bases unmatched: 5. Germline CDR1 and CDR2: SGDLS and YYNGEE. The CDR3 is made up of 15 amino acids. The DNA of the CDR3 is TGTGCCAGCAGCGTAGGCAGCGGGGGGGCCTATGAGCAGTTCTTC. Amino acids: CASSVGSGGAYEQFF. Supplemented by reference TRBV9 and TRBJ2-1, the full variable domain reads DSGVTQTPKHLITATGQRVTLRCSPRSGDLSVYWYQQSLDQGLQFLIQYYNGEERAKGNILERFSAQQFPDLHSELNLSSLELGDSALYFCASSVGSGGAYEQFFGPGTRLTVL.

There are a few counts of this clonotype. The V and J genes are TRBV6-1 and TRBJ2-4; 8 bases are a match to TRBD2. There are 13 residues in the CDR3. After removal of 8 bases from V and 5 bases from J, the junction contained 5 bases not matched to a gene. Germline CDR1 reads MNHNS; CDR2 reads SASEGT. The CDR3 coding sequence is TGTGCCAGCTGCCGGCGGGGGGAAAACATTCAGTACTTC. Encoded protein: CASCRRGENIQYF.

The table lists this clonotype with a few counts. The chain links TRBV4-1 to TRBJ2-1; 10 bases match TRBD1. The CDR3 is 16 amino acids. After removal of 0 bases from V and 6 bases from J, the junction contained 5 bases not matched to a gene. Germline CDR1 is MGHRA and CDR2 is YSYEKL. The CDR3 sequence: CASSQEWTGGFNEQFF. The CDR3 nucleotides read TGCGCCAGCAGCCAAGAGTGGACAGGGGGATTCAATGAGCAGTTCTTC.

V usage is TRBV6-4 and J usage is TRBJ1-2, with D perhaps TRBD1 (6 bases). The CDR3 sequence is 17 residues long. V dropped 0 bases and J dropped 4 bases, with 18 bases sitting between them. Germline assignment: CDR1 MRHNA and CDR2 SNTAGT. CDR3 bases: TGTGCCAGCAGTGACTCGATCGGTCGGGGGCCCGCCTATGGCTACACCTTC. Protein product: CASSDSIGRGPAYGYTF.

This chain links TRBV6-5 with TRBJ2-1; 9 nucleotides align to TRBD1. The germline V gene has CDR1 MNHEY and CDR2 SVGAGI. The trim removed 2 bases at V and 5 bases at J, leaving 4 bases unmatched. The length of the CDR3 is 15 residues. The CDR3 DNA is TGTGCCAGCAGTTACCCGGGACAGGGAAACAATGAGCAGTTCTTC. It yields the protein CASSYPGQGNNEQFF.

This clonotype was seen only a few times. The chain recombines TRBV6-5 with TRBJ2-1; 8 nucleotides match TRBD1. The CDR3 consists of 12 residues. The V and J ends lost 7 bases and 8 bases, in that order; junction bases with no gene match: 4. Germline V gives CDR1 MNHEY, CDR2 SVGAGI. The CDR3 is CASTGQGYEQFF. CDR3 bases: TGTGCCAGCACCGGACAGGGTTATGAGCAGTTCTTC.

The rearrangement joins TRBV27 to TRBJ1-1, with D unresolved. The germline V and J ends were trimmed by 3 bases and 0 bases, with 8 bases remaining between them. The CDR3 has 14 residues. Germline V gene sequence: CDR1 MNHEY, CDR2 SMNVEV (reference sequence). The CDR3 DNA reads as TGTGCCAGCAGTTTTCAAGACTTGAACACTGAAGCTTTCTTT. Residues: CASSFQDLNTEAFF.

This clonotype was picked up a small number of times. This chain connects TRBV7-6 to TRBJ2-1; 9 bases align to TRBD2. J lost 15 bases, V lost 5 bases, and 17 bases had no gene match. The CDR3 length is 15 residues. Germline V gene data show CDR1 as SGHVS and CDR2 as FNYEAQ. The CDR3 sequence is CASSLQAGGPSYGFF. The CDR3 nucleotides are TGTGCCAGCAGCCTTCAAGCGGGGGGCCCCTCCTATGGGTTCTTC.

The chain combines TRBV7-6 with TRBJ2-1; either TRBD1 or TRBD2 may supply D (5 bases each). Between the trimmed V and J ends, which lost 7 bases and 5 bases, there was a span of 15 bases. The germline gives CDR1 SGHVS, CDR2 FNYEAQ. The length of the CDR3 is 14 residues. CDR3 sequence reads: CASKKGRINNEQFF. The DNA for the CDR3 is TGTGCCAGCAAAAAGGGACGGATAAACAATGAGCAGTTCTTC.

This clonotype turned up a few times. The chain joins TRBV2 to TRBJ2-3, with D tentatively TRBD1 (5 bases). Between the trimmed V and J ends, which lost 3 bases and 1 base, there was a span of 14 bases. This CDR3 has 16 residues. CDR1 is SNHLY and CDR2 is FYNNEI in the germline V gene. The CDR3 loop reads CASSEPATGGTDTQYF. CDR3 sequence (DNA): TGTGCCAGCAGTGAGCCGGCAACAGGAGGCACAGATACGCAGTATTTT.

This clonotype was observed a single time. Likely a read error: the CDR3 ends without its conserved phenylalanine or tryptophan. The DNA of the CDR3 is TGTGCCAGCAGTTACGAGGGAACTAGCAATCAGCCCCAGCATATT. It specifies CASSYEGTSNQPQHI. V gene TRBV6-6 combines with J gene TRBJ1-5, with D unresolved. Trimming removed 2 bases at V and 0 bases at J, with 8 bases between. CDR3 length: 15 amino acids. The germline gives CDR1 MNHNY, CDR2 SVGAGI (reference sequence).

For this clonotype: The conserved closing phenylalanine or tryptophan is absent in this CDR3, likely reflecting a read error. CDR3 protein: CAIRAGQDSNQPQHS. The CDR3 nucleotides are TGTGCCATCAGGGCTGGACAGGATAGCAATCAGCCCCAGCATTCT. The chain couples TRBV10-3 to TRBJ1-5, with 7 bases lining up with TRBD1. V lost 6 bases and J lost 0; bases outside the gene matches: 5. There are 15 residues in the CDR3. The germline gives CDR1 ENHRY, CDR2 SYGVKD.

Only a few counts were recorded for this clonotype. The chain employs TRBV15 and TRBJ2-7; possibly TRBD1 for D (7 bases). This CDR3 contains 14 residues. V was cut by 0 bases and J by 3 bases, with 9 bases left in between. Germline values: CDR1 LNHNV, CDR2 YYDKDF (reference sequence). The CDR3 here is CATSRDQGGYEQYF. CDR3 coding DNA: TGTGCCACCAGCAGAGATCAGGGGGGCTACGAGCAGTACTTC.

This clonotype was counted a few times. The chain is built from TRBV6-6 and TRBJ2-5, with D tentatively TRBD1 or TRBD2 (5 bases each). The CDR3 has 16 amino acids. CDR1 and CDR2 from the germline V gene are MNHNY and SVGAGI (reference sequence). The V end lost 8 bases, the J end lost 2 bases, and 21 bases lay between the germline ends. The CDR3 sequence is CASWDWDVEFQETQYF. The CDR3 DNA follows: TGTGCCAGCTGGGATTGGGACGTAGAGTTTCAAGAGACCCAGTACTTC.

There are a few counts of this clonotype. The V gene is TRBV19, the J gene TRBJ1-1; D unresolved. V was shortened by 9 bases and J by 5 bases, with 19 bases between the two germline ends. CDR1 is LNHDA and CDR2 is SQIVND in the germline V gene (reference sequence). CDR3 length: 14 residues. CDR3 residues: CASKRSLDATEAFF. The CDR3 DNA sequence: TGTGCCAGCAAACGTTCTTTGGATGCAACTGAAGCTTTCTTT.

This clonotype turned up a few times. The rearrangement joins TRBV13 to TRBJ2-1; the D is unclear. The CDR3 has 15 amino acids. The germline V gene has CDR1 PRHDT and CDR2 FYEKMQ (reference sequence). Trimming stripped 2 bases from V and 7 bases from J, with 15 bases between. In DNA, the CDR3 is TGTGCCAGCAGCTTATGGCCAATTGCTGTAAATGAGCAGTTCTTC. Residues: CASSLWPIAVNEQFF.

V is TRBV25-1 and J is TRBJ1-2, with D unclear. Germline-derived CDR1 and CDR2 are MGHDK and SYGVNS. The ends were cut back, 4 bases at V and 3 bases at J, with 9 bases in the middle. The CDR3 covers 13 residues. Written as DNA, the CDR3 is TGTGCCAGCAGTGCCGGGAGAGACTATGGCTACACCTTC. Residues: CASSAGRDYGYTF.

The chain carries TRBV6-1 and TRBJ2-4, with D uncertain. This CDR3 spans 13 amino acids. Germline-derived CDR1 and CDR2 are MNHNS and SASEGT. The germline V and J ends were trimmed by 5 bases and 0 bases, with 5 bases remaining between them. This chain's CDR3 is CASSRVAKNIQYF. CDR3 DNA: TGTGCCAGCAGTCGTGTAGCCAAAAACATTCAGTACTTC.

The sample holds many counts of this clonotype. The chain couples TRBV6-5 to TRBJ2-1; no reliable D call. In germline, CDR1 is MNHEY, CDR2 SVGAGI. CDR3 length equals 14 residues. Trimming pared 7 bases from V and 3 bases from J, leaving 13 bases between. The CDR3 DNA reads TGTGCCAGCACCCTCGGGCCGAGCTACAATGAGCAGTTCTTC. Encoded protein: CASTLGPSYNEQFF.

This clonotype has only one observation. This may be a read error: a much more frequent sequence differs by one nucleotide. The chain is built from TRBV7-3 and TRBJ1-1, with 8 positions matching TRBD1. CDR1 and CDR2 from the germline V gene are SGHTA and FQGTGA. This CDR3 has 15 amino acids. As DNA, the CDR3 is TGTGTCAGCAGCTTGCCAGGGGGCCTAAATACTGAAGCTTTCTTT. Translation gives CVSSLPGGLNTEAFF.

This clonotype was seen a few times. The chain joins TRBV13 to TRBJ1-2; unclear D gene. Germline CDR1 reads PRHDT; CDR2 reads FYEKMQ (reference sequence). CDR3 length: 15 amino acids. Trimming shortened V by 2 bases and J by 5 bases, and 15 bases separated the two germline ends. The DNA of the CDR3 is TGTGCCAGCAGCTTACGGTCGGGAGGTTGGTATGGCTACACCTTC. It encodes CASSLRSGGWYGYTF.

Many counts were recorded for this clonotype. The CDR3 loop reads CASSPRASGGHEQYF. The CDR3 DNA reads as TGTGCCAGCAGCCCCCGGGCCAGCGGGGGCCACGAGCAGTACTTC. The chain combines TRBV7-2 with TRBJ2-7; 8 bases fit TRBD2. V was clipped by 5 bases and J by 5 bases; unmatched bases: 11. Germline loops: CDR1 SGHTA, CDR2 FQGNSA. This CDR3 spans 15 amino acids.

DNA of the CDR3: TGTGCCACCAGTGATTTAATATCTCGGGGGGTGAACACTGAAGCTTTCTTT. It specifies CATSDLISRGVNTEAFF. V gene TRBV24-1 combines with J gene TRBJ1-1, with D perhaps matching TRBD1 (5 bases). The V end lost 1 base, the J end lost 0 bases, and 14 bases lay between the germline ends. Germline CDR1 reads KGHDR; CDR2 reads SFDVKD. CDR3 length equals 17 residues.

This clonotype was detected a few times. The CDR3 coding sequence is TGTGCCAGCAGTTACTCCGGGGGCCCCAACACAGATACGCAGTATTTT. As protein: CASSYSGGPNTDTQYF. V usage is TRBV6-5 and J usage is TRBJ2-3; D is perhaps TRBD1 or TRBD2 (6 bases each). The CDR3 totals 16 residues. Trimming left V 0 bases short and J 2 bases short, with 12 bases between. Looked up from germline, CDR1 is MNHEY and CDR2 is SVGAGI.

This sequence joins TRBV27 and TRBJ1-6; 8 positions agree with TRBD1. This CDR3 spans 15 amino acids. The V gene end was trimmed by 6 bases and the J gene end by 9 bases; junction bases not matched to a gene: 10. CDR1 and CDR2 (germline): MNHEY, SMNVEV (reference sequence). The CDR3 region is CASRIGTGERSPLHF. The CDR3 DNA reads as TGTGCCAGCAGGATCGGGACAGGCGAACGTTCACCCCTCCACTTT.

The chain is built from TRBV7-9 and TRBJ2-3; 9 bases map to TRBD1. Trimming at V came to 4 bases and at J to 3 bases, leaving 8 bases not matched to a gene. This CDR3 region has 16 residues. Per germline, CDR1 SEHNR and CDR2 FQNEAQ (reference sequence). The DNA of the CDR3 is TGTGCCAGCAGCTCCCGTCTGGGACAGGGAACAGATACGCAGTATTTT. It is translated as CASSSRLGQGTDTQYF.